This T cell receptor beta chain was obtained from a study of identical twins. Study-level results: Twins shared out-of-frame alpha sequences with excess low generation probability. The same donors were not followed; conclusions instead depended on cross-sectional statistical analysis.

This CDR3 is built from 15 residues. From germline, CDR1 is MNHEY and CDR2 SMNVEV (reference sequence). V was trimmed by 5 bases and J by 2 bases, leaving 13 bases between them. This clonotype was counted ten times or more. Its matching antigen is unknown. Unique molecular identifiers were present on the cDNA, and a universal primer site came from template switching. In TCRdb, the 5' RACE reads were re-called with MiXCR into one record per CDR3 protein. The sample includes about 890,000 distinct CDR3 sequences, 9% to 15% of them seen just once. The same data also went into a second study, on yellow fever vaccine responses in identical twins.

The sequence was collected from a woman between 18 and 29 years old in good health. Sample: PBMCs. The V call is TRBV27, the J call TRBJ2-1, with D unresolved. The CDR3 coding sequence is TGTGCCAGCAGTGTAGGTCGAAGCCCCTACAATGAGCAGTTCTTC. Residues: CASSVGRSPYNEQFF.